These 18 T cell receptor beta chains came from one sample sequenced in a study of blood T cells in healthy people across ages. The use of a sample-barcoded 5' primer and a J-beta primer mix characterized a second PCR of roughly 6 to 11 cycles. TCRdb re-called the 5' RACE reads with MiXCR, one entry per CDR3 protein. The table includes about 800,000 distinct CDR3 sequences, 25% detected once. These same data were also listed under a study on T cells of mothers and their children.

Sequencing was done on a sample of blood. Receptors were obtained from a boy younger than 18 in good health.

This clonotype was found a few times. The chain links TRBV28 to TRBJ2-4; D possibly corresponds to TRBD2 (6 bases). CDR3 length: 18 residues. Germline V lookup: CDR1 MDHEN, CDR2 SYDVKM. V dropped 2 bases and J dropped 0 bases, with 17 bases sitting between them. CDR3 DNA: TGTGCCAGCAGTTTAGATTGGCGGGATCAACTAGCCAAAAACATTCAGTACTTC. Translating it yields CASSLDWRDQLAKNIQYF.

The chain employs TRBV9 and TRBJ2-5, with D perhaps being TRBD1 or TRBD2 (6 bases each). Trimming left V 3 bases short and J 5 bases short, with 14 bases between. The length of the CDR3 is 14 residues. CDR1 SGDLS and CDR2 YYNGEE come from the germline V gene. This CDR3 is CASSAGGAPETQYF. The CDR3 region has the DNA TGTGCCAGCAGCGCCGGGGGCGCCCCGGAGACCCAGTACTTC.

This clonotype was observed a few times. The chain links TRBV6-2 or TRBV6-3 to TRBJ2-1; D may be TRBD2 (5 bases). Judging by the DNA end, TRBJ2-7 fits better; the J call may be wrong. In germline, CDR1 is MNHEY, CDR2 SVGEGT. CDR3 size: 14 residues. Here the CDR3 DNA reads TGTGCCAGCAGTCCCGGGGTGGAGCTCAGCGAGCAGTACTTC. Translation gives CASSPGVELSEQYF.

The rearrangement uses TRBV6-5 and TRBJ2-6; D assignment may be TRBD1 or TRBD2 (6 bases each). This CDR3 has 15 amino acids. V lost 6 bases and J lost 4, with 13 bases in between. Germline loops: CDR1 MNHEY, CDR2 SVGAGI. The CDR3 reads CASRTGTVGANVLTF. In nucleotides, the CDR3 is TGTGCCAGCAGAACAGGGACTGTAGGGGCCAACGTCCTGACTTTC.

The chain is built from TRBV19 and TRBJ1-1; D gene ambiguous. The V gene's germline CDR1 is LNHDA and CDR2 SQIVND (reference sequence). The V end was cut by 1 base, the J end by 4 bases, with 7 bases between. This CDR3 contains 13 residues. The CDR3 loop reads CASSIGRPTEAFF. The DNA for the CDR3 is TGTGCCAGTAGTATAGGCAGGCCCACTGAAGCTTTCTTT.

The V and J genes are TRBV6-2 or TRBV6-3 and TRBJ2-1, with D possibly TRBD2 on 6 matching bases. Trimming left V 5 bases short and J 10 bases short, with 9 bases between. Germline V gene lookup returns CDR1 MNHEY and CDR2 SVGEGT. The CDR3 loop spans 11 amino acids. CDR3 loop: CASSRGYEQFF. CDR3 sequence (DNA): TGTGCCAGCAGTCGGGGGTACGAGCAGTTCTTC.

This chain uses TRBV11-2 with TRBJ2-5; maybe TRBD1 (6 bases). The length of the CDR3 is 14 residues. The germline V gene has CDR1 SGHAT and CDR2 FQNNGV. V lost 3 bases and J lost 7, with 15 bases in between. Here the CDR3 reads CASSFRTVGGTQYF. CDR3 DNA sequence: TGTGCCAGCAGCTTCAGGACAGTTGGGGGGACCCAGTACTTC.

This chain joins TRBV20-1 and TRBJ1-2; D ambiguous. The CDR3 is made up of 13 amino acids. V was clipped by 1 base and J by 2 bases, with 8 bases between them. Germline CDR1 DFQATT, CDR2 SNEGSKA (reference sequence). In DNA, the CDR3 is TGCAGTGCTAGAGGGGTAGACAACTATGGCTACACCTTC. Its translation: CSARGVDNYGYTF.

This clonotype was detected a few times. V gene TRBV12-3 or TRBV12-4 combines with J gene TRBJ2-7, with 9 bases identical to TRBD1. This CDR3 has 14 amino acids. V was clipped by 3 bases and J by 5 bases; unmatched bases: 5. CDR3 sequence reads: CASSLGDRVHEQYF. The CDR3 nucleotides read TGTGCCAGCAGTTTGGGGGACAGGGTACACGAGCAGTACTTC.

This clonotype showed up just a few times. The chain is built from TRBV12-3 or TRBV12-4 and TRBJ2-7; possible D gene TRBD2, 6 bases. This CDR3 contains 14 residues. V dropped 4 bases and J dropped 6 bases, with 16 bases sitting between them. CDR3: CASSSTGLASEQYF. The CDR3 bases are TGTGCCAGCAGTTCAACCGGGCTAGCGAGCGAGCAGTACTTC.

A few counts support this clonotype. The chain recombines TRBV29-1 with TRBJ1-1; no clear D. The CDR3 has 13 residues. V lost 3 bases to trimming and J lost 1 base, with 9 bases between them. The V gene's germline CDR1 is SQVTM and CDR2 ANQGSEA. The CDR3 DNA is TGCAGCGTTGAGTTTTTAGGGAACACTGAAGCTTTCTTT. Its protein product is CSVEFLGNTEAFF.

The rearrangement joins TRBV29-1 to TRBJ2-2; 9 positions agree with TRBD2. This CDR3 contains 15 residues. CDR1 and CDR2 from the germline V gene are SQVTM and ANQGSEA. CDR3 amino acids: CASSGDRGYTGELFF. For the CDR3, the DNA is TGCGCATCTAGCGGGGATAGGGGCTACACCGGGGAGCTGTTTTTT.

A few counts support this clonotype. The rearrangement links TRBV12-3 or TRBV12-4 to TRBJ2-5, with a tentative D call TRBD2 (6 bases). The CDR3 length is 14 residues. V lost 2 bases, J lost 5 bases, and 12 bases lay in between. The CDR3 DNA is TGTGCCAGCAGTTTATCCCCCCGGGGGGAGACCCAGTACTTC. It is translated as CASSLSPRGETQYF.

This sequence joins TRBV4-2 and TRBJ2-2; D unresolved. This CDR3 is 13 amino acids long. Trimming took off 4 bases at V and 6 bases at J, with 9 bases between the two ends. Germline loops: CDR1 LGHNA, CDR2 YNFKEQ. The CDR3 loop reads CASSRVGSGELFF. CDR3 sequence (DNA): TGTGCCAGCAGCCGCGTCGGTTCCGGGGAGCTGTTTTTT.

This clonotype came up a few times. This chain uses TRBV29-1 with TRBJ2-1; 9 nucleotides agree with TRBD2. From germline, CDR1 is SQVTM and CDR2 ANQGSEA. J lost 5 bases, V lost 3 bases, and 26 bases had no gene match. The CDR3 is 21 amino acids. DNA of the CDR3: TGCAGCGTTGACAGGGGGAAGGGCGGGAGGGCCCCTCGCCTAGGGGACAATGAGCAGTTCTTC. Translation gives CSVDRGKGGRAPRLGDNEQFF.

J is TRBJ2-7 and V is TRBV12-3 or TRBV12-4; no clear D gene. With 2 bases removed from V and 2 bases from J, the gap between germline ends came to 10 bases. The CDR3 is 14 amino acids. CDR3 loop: CASSLSNGPYEQYF. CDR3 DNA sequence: TGTGCCAGCAGTTTAAGTAACGGTCCCTACGAGCAGTACTTC.

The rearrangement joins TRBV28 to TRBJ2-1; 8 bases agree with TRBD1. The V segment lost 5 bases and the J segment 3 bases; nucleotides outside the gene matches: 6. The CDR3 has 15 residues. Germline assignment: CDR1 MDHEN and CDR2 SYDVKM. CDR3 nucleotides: TGTGCCAGCAGTCGCCCAGGGGGCGGCTACAATGAGCAGTTCTTC. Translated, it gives CASSRPGGGYNEQFF.

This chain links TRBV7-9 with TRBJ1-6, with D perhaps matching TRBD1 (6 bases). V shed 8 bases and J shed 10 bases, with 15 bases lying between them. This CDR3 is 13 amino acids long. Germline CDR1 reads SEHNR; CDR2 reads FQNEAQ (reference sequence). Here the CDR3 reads CASGLGGNSPLHF. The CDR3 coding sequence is TGTGCCAGCGGTCTAGGGGGAAACTCACCCCTCCACTTT.